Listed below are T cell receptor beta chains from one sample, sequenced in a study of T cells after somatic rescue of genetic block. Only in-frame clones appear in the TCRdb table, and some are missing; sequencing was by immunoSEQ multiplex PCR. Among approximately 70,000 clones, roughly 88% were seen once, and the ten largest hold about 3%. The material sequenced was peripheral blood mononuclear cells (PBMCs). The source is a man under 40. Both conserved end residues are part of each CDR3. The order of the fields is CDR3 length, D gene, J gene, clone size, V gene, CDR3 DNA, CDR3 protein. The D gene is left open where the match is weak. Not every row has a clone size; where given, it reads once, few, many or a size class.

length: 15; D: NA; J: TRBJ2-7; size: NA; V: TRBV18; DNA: TGTGCCAGCTCACGAGGCGGACTAAGCTCCTACGAGCAGTACTTC; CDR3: CASSRGGLSSYEQYF
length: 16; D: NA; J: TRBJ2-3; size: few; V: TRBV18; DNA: TGTGCCAGCTCACCACGGGGGGCCTTCGGCACAGATACGCAGTATTTT; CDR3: CASSPRGAFGTDTQYF
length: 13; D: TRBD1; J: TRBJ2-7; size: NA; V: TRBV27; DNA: TGTGCCAGCACGGGTCAGGGGGCCTACGAGCAGTACTTC; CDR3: CASTGQGAYEQYF
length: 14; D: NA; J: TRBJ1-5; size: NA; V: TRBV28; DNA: TGTGCCCACAGACAGGCCGATCTTAATCAGCCCCAGCATTTT; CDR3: CAHRQADLNQPQHF
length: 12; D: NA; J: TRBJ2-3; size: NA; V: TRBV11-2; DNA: TGTGCCAGCAGCTTAGTTCCAGATACGCAGTATTTT; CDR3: CASSLVPDTQYF
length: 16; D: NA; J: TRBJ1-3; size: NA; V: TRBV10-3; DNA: TGTGCCATCAGTGAGTCTGAGGGGCGAGGAGGAAACACCATATATTTT; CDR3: CAISESEGRGGNTIYF
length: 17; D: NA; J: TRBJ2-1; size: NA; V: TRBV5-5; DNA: TGTGCCAGCAGCTTGGGTTGGCAGTCGAGGGAATACAATGAGCAGTTCTTC; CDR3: CASSLGWQSREYNEQFF
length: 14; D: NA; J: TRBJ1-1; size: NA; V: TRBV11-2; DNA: TGTGCCAGCAGCTTAGTACCAGAGATAGCGCGAGCTTTCTTT; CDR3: CASSLVPEIARAFF
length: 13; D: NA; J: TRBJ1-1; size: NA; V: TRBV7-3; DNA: TGTGCCAGCAGCTTAACCCAGAACACTGAAGCTTTCTTT; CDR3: CASSLTQNTEAFF
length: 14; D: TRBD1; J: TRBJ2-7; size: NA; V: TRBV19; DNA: TGTGCCAGTACCCGGACAGGGGGCTCCTACGAGCAGTACTTC; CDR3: CASTRTGGSYEQYF
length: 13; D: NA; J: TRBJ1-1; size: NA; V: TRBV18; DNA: TGTGCCAGCTCACCAAGGAGGGACACTGAAGCTTTCTTT; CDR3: CASSPRRDTEAFF
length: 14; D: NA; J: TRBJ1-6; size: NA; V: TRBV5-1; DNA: TGCGCCAGCAGCTTGGAGTCAGTTAATTCACCCCTCCACTTT; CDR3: CASSLESVNSPLHF
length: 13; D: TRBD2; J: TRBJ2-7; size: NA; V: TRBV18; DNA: TGTGCCAGCTCACCCGGGACTACCTACGAGCAGTACTTC; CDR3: CASSPGTTYEQYF
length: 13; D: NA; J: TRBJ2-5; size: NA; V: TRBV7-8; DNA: TGTGCCAGCAGCCTTGACAGACAGGAGACCCAGTACTTC; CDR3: CASSLDRQETQYF
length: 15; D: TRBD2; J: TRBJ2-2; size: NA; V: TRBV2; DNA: TGTGCCAGCAGTCCGACTAGCGGTGGCACCGGGGAGCTGTTTTTT; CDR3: CASSPTSGGTGELFF
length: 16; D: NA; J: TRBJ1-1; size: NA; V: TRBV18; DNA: TGTGCCAGCTCACCCCTTTTTACAGGGAGGGACACTGAAGCTTTCTTT; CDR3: CASSPLFTGRDTEAFF
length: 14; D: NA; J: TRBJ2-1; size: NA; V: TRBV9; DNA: TGTGCCAGCAGCGCGGGGGACGGCTACAATGAGCAGTTCTTC; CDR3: CASSAGDGYNEQFF
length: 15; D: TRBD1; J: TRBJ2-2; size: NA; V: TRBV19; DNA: TGTGCCAGTAGTATGTGGACAGGGGGCGGCGGGGAGCTGTTTTTT; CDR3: CASSMWTGGGGELFF
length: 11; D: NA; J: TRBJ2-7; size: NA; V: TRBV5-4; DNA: TGTGCCGTCGAAAGCTCCTACGAGCAGTACTTC; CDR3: CAVESSYEQYF
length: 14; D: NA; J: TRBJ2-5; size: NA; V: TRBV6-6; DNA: TGTGCCAGCAGCGACAGCGGCTTGGGGGAGACCCAGTACTTC; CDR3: CASSDSGLGETQYF
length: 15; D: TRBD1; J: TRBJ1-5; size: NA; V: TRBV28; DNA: TGTGCCAGCAGTTTAGCATGGCAGGGGGATCAGCCCCAGCATTTT; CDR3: CASSLAWQGDQPQHF